The sequence of this TCR beta chain was determined in a study of human T cells and chemical hapten exposure. On the study more broadly: Slight volume differences across pooled libraries mainly accounted for varying per-sample TCR yields.

This clonotype was counted many times. Antigen unknown. Unique molecular identifiers were linked by the library to individual cDNA molecules. TCRdb re-called the RACE reads through MiXCR, storing one row per CDR3 protein. The sample consists of about 45,000 distinct CDR3 sequences, about 4.5% of them appearing once. Study conclusions and caveats: High-frequency TCRs, those above 1 in 1000, stayed the same after DPC sensitization.

In germline, CDR1 is SEHNR, CDR2 FQNEAQ (reference sequence). This CDR3 is built from 16 residues. V was pared by 4 bases and J by 11 bases, with 25 bases between. Time point indicated: healthy volunteer bleed at 2 weeks. Unfractionated whole blood yielded total RNA. Sequences were obtained from whole blood. The chain links TRBV7-9 to TRBJ2-3; a possible D gene is TRBD2 (5 bases). The sequence came from a human donor in good health. Some clones in this sample may be carry-over from other donors' samples. The CDR3 is CASSSPSRLPYGEQYF. In nucleotides, the CDR3 is TGTGCCAGCAGCTCACCCTCACGTCTACCTTACGGGGAGCAGTATTTT. The whole variable domain, filled in from reference TRBV7-9 and TRBJ2-3, reads DTGVSQNPRHKITKRGQNVTFRCDPISEHNRLYWYRQTLGQGPEFLTYFQNEAQLEKSRLLSDRFSAERPKGSFSTLEIQRTEQGDSAMYLCASSSPSRLPYGEQYFGPGTRLTVL.